This TCR beta chain was captured in a study of blood T cell repertoires in COVID-19. From germline, CDR1 is SGHNT and CDR2 YYREEE (reference sequence). Deletions cut 0 bases from V and 5 bases from J, with 11 bases between. This CDR3 has 14 residues. TCRdb keeps only in-frame clones here, not all; method: immunoSEQ multiplex PCR. The profile shows about 180,000 clones, 80% to 90% of them singletons. The material sequenced was peripheral blood. The clonotype was recovered from a man in his fifties with active or convalescent COVID-19. V is TRBV5-4 and J is TRBJ2-5, with D possibly being TRBD2 (6 bases). The CDR3 nucleotides are TGTGCCAGCAGCTTGGGGAGGGGAGCGGAGACCCAGTACTTC. This translates into CASSLGRGAETQYF.